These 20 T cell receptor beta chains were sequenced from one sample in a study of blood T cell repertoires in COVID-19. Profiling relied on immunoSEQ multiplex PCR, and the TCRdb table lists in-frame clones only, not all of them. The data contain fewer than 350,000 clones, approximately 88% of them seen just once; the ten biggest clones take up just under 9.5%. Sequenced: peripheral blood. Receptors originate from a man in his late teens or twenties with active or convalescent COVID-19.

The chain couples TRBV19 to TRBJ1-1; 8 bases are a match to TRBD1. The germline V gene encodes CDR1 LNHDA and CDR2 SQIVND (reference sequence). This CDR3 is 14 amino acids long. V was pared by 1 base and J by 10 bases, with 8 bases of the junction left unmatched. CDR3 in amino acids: CASSIGQGAYTAFF. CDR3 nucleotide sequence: TGTGCCAGTAGTATAGGTCAGGGGGCTTATACAGCTTTCTTT.

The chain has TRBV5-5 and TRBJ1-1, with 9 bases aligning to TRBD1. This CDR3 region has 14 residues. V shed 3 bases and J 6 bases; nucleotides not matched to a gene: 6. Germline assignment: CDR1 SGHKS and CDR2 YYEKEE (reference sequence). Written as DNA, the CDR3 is TGTGCCAGCAGCTGGGGACAGGGAGCGGCTGAAGCTTTCTTT. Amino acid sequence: CASSWGQGAAEAFF.

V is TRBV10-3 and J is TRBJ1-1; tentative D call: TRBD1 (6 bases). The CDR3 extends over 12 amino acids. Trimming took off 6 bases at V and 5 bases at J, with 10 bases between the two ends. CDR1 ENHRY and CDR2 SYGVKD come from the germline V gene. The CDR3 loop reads CAISAGETEAFF. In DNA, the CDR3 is TGTGCCATCAGCGCAGGGGAGACTGAAGCTTTCTTT.

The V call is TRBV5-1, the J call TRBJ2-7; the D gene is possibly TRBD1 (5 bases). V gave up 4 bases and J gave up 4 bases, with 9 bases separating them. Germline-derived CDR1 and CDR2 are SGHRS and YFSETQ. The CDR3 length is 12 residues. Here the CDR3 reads CASSEDTYEQYF. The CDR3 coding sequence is TGCGCCAGCAGCGAGGACACTTACGAGCAGTACTTC.

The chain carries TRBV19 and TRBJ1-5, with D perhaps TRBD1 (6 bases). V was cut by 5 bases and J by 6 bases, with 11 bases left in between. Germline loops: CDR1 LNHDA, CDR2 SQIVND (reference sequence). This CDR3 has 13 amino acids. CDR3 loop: CASSRTGFQPQHF. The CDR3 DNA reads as TGTGCCAGTAGTCGTACAGGGTTTCAGCCCCAGCATTTT.

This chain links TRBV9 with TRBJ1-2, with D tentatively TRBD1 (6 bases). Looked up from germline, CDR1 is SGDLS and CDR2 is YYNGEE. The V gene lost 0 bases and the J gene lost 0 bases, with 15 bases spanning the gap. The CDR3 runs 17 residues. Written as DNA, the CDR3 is TGTGCCAGCAGCGTAGCCCGGACAGACGTCCCTAACTATGGCTACACCTTC. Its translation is CASSVARTDVPNYGYTF.

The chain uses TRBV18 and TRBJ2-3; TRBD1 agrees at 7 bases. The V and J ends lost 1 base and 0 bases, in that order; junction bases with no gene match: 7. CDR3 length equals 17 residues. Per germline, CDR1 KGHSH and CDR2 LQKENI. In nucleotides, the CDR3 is TGTGCCAGCTCACCACGCGAGACAGGGACCAGCACAGATACGCAGTATTTT. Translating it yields CASSPRETGTSTDTQYF.

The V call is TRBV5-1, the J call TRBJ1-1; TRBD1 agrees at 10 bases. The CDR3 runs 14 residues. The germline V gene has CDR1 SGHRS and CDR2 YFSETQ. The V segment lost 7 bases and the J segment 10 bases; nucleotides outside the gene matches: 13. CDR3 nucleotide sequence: TGCGCCAGCTCTCTGTCGGGACAGGGGTTTGTAGCTTTCTTT. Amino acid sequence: CASSLSGQGFVAFF.

CDR3 amino acids: CSVGTGRYEQYF. In DNA form, the CDR3 reads TGCAGCGTGGGGACAGGGCGCTACGAGCAGTACTTC. V is TRBV29-1 and J is TRBJ2-7; 9 bases match TRBD1. J was trimmed by 3 bases and V by 6 bases; bases with no gene match: 3. This CDR3 region has 12 residues. CDR1 and CDR2 from the germline V gene are SQVTM and ANQGSEA.

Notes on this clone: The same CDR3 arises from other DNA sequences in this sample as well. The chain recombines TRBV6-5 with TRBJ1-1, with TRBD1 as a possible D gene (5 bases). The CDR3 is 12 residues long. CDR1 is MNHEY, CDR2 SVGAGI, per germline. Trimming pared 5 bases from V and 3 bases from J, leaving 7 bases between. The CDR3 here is CASSPGDTEAFF. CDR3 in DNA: TGTGCCAGCAGTCCGGGGGACACTGAAGCTTTCTTT.

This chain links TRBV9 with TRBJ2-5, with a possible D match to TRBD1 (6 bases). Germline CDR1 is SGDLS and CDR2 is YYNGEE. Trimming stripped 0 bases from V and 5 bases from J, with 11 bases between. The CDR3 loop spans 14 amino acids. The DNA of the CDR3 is TGTGCCAGCAGCGTAGTCTCTCAGGGGGAGACCCAGTACTTC. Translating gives CASSVVSQGETQYF.

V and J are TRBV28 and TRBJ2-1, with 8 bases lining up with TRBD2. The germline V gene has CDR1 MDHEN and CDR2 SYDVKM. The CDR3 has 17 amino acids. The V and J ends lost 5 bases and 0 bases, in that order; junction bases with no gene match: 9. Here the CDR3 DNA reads TGTGCCAGCAGTCGGGAGGGTGTCATCAGCTCCTACAATGAGCAGTTCTTC. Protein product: CASSREGVISSYNEQFF.

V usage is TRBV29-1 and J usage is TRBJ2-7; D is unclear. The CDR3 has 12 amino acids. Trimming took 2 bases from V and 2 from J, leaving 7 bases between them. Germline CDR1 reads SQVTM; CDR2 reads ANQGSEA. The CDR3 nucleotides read TGCAGCGTTGAACTCGGAGCCTACGAGCAGTACTTC. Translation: CSVELGAYEQYF.

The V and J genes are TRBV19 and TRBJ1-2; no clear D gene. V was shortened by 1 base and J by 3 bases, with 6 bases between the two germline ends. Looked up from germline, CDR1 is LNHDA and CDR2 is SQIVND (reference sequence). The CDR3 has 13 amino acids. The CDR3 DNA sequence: TGTGCCAGTAGTATAGGAGTATACTATGGCTACACCTTC. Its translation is CASSIGVYYGYTF.

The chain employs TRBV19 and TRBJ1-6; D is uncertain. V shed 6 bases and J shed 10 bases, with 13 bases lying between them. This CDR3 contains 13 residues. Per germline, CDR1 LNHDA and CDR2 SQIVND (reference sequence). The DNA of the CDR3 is TGTGCCAGTAGGAAAGGGTCGGGGTCACCCCTCCACTTT. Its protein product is CASRKGSGSPLHF.

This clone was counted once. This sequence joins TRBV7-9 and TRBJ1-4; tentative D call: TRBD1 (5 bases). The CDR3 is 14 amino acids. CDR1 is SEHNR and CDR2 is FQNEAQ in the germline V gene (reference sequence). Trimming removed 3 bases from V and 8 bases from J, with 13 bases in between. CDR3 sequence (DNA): TGTGCCAGCAGCTTCTCCAGGGAGGGGGAAAAACTGTTTTTT. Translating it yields CASSFSREGEKLFF.

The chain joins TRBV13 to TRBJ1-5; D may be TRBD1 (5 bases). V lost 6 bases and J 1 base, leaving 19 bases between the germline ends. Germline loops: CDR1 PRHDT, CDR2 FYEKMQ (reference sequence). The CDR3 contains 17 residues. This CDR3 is CASSKKSGQGSNQPQHF. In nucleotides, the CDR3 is TGTGCCAGCAGTAAAAAGAGTGGGCAGGGAAGCAATCAGCCCCAGCATTTT.

CDR3 sequence reads: CASSVRQDNEQFF. In DNA, the CDR3 is TGCGCCAGCAGTGTCCGCCAGGACAATGAGCAGTTCTTC. The chain employs TRBV10-1 and TRBJ2-1; D not resolved. The CDR3 is 13 amino acids. V lost 4 bases to trimming and J lost 5 bases, with 9 bases between them. Germline loops: CDR1 WNHNN, CDR2 SYGVQD (reference sequence).

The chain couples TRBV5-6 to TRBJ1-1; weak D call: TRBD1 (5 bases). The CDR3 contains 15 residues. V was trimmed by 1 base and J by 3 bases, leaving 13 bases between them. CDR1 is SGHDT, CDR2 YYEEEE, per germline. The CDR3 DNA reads TGTGCCAGCAGCTTGTGGAATGGGGGGGACACTGAAGCTTTCTTT. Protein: CASSLWNGGDTEAFF.

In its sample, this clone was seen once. CDR3 bases: TGTGCCAGCAGCAGACGGGACAGGGGGGACACAGATACGCAGTATTTT. Protein: CASSRRDRGDTDTQYF. V usage is TRBV7-9 and J usage is TRBJ2-3, with 11 bases fitting TRBD1. V gave up 5 bases and J gave up 2 bases; unmatched junction bases: 6. The germline CDR1 and CDR2 sequences are SEHNR and FQNEAQ (reference sequence). The CDR3 consists of 16 residues. Together with reference TRBV7-9 and TRBJ2-3, the CDR3 gives the full variable domain: DTGVSQNPRHKITKRGQNVTFRCDPISEHNRLYWYRQTLGQGPEFLTYFQNEAQLEKSRLLSDRFSAERPKGSFSTLEIQRTEQGDSAMYLCASSRRDRGDTDTQYFGPGTRLTVL.